These 10 T cell receptor beta chains were all obtained from the same sample, sequenced in a study of T cell repertoires in cytomegalovirus infection. No antigen is known for these receptors. MiXCR, run by TCRdb on the reads, gives a single entry per CDR3 protein. The repertoire holds some 200,000 distinct CDR3 sequences, 35% to 45% seen once, with approximately 60% in the top ten. The sample in question was CD8+ T cells from cultured PBMCs, obtained from culture after CMV antigen stimulation. Receptors originate from a human donor in good health (CMV status not recorded). Some clones in this sample may be carry-over from other donors' samples.

The chain recombines TRBV25-1 with TRBJ2-5; weak D call: TRBD1 (6 bases). The V gene's germline CDR1 is MGHDK and CDR2 SYGVNS. V lost 0 bases, J lost 2 bases, and 16 bases lay in between. The CDR3 runs 17 residues. Here the CDR3 DNA reads TGTGCCAGCAGTGAATACACTGGCAGGGGAAATCAAGAGACCCAGTACTTC. This encodes CASSEYTGRGNQETQYF. The full variable domain, with the rest looked up from reference TRBV25-1 and TRBJ2-5, is EADIYQTPRYLVIGTGKKITLECSQTMGHDKMYWYQQDPGMELHLIHYSYGVNSTEKGDLSSESTVSRIRTEHFPLTLESARPSHTSQYLCASSEYTGRGNQETQYFGPGTRLLVL.

The gene calls are TRBV20-1 and TRBJ1-5; D is perhaps TRBD1 (6 bases). This CDR3 contains 15 residues. Trimming took off 0 bases at V and 1 base at J, with 10 bases between the two ends. Germline V gene data show CDR1 as DFQATT and CDR2 as SNEGSKA (reference sequence). CDR3 sequence reads: CSARDDGGSNQPQHF. The CDR3 coding sequence is TGCAGTGCTAGAGATGACGGGGGCAGCAATCAGCCCCAGCATTTT.

Remarks on this clonotype: At one of its ends the junction is not consistent with the germline gene, which may arise from a read error. J is TRBJ2-3 and V is TRBV10-3; the D gene could be TRBD1 or TRBD2 (5 bases each). The CDR3 length is 14 residues. Germline lookup yields CDR1 ENHRY and CDR2 SYGVKD. CDR3 sequence (DNA): TGTGCCATCAGTGTCGACGGGACCACAGATACGCAGTGTTTT. This codes for CAISVDGTTDTQCF.

The chain is built from TRBV12-5 and TRBJ1-1, with D uncertain. The germline CDR1 and CDR2 sequences are LGHNT and FRNRAP. The V gene lost 2 bases and the J gene lost 0 bases, with 10 bases spanning the gap. The length of the CDR3 is 15 residues. CDR3 in DNA: TGTGCTAGTGGTTTGAGTTTAGGGTTGAACACTGAAGCTTTCTTT. Encoded protein: CASGLSLGLNTEAFF.

This clonotype was observed many times. The rearrangement uses TRBV11-2 and TRBJ2-1; no definite D call. The CDR3 contains 13 residues. V dropped 2 bases and J dropped 5 bases, with 7 bases sitting between them. CDR1 and CDR2 (germline): SGHAT, FQNNGV. The CDR3 here is CASSLRSDNEQFF. CDR3 in DNA: TGTGCCAGCAGCTTAAGGAGCGACAATGAGCAGTTCTTC.

This clonotype was seen more than once but under ten times. The V call is TRBV11-2, the J call TRBJ2-7, with D perhaps matching TRBD2 (6 bases). The CDR3 totals 14 residues. The V end was cut by 5 bases, the J end by 4 bases, with 15 bases between. CDR1 SGHAT and CDR2 FQNNGV come from the germline V gene. In DNA form, the CDR3 reads TGTGCCAGCAGCCCAGGACTACTCGGGTACGAGCAGTACTTC. Translating it yields CASSPGLLGYEQYF.

The chain is built from TRBV7-2 and TRBJ2-7; TRBD2 aligns across 10 bases. V trimming: 8 bases; J trimming: 2 bases; junction bases outside the gene matches: 3. Germline assignment: CDR1 SGHTA and CDR2 FQGNSA. This CDR3 has 13 amino acids. CDR3 loop: CASRTSGTYEQYF. CDR3 bases: TGTGCCAGCCGGACTAGCGGAACCTACGAGCAGTACTTC.

There are many counts of this clonotype. The CDR3 DNA sequence: TGTGCCAGCAGCTTAGATTGGGGGTCTAGCGGGAGTGCTGCCTACAATGAGCAGTTCTTC. Its translation: CASSLDWGSSGSAAYNEQFF. This rearrangement joins TRBV11-2 to TRBJ2-1; 10 nucleotides align to TRBD2. The CDR3 runs 20 residues. CDR1 is SGHAT, CDR2 FQNNGV, per germline. Unmatched junction bases numbered 13, after V lost 0 bases and J lost 2 bases.

CDR3 amino acids: CSARDLDLPTGELFF. Written as DNA, the CDR3 is TGCAGTGCTAGAGATCTGGACTTACCCACCGGGGAGCTGTTTTTT. The chain uses TRBV20-1 and TRBJ2-2, with D possibly matching TRBD2 (5 bases). This CDR3 region has 15 residues. Germline V gives CDR1 DFQATT, CDR2 SNEGSKA (reference sequence). Trimming pared 0 bases from V and 4 bases from J, leaving 12 bases between.

The gene calls are TRBV6-1 and TRBJ1-2; D is uncertain. CDR3 length equals 15 residues. V lost 3 bases, J lost 0 bases, and 11 bases lay in between. Per germline, CDR1 MNHNS and CDR2 SASEGT. CDR3 sequence (DNA): TGTGCCAGCAGTGAGGAGATGAACCCTAACTATGGCTACACCTTC. It codes for CASSEEMNPNYGYTF.